The clone carrying this T cell receptor (beta chain) was counted a few times. Its antigen is unknown. Germline V gives CDR1 SGHRS, CDR2 YFSETQ. With 7 bases removed from V and 0 bases from J, the gap between germline ends came to 14 bases. This CDR3 is built from 15 residues. A single record per CDR3 protein comes from TCRdb applying MiXCR to the 5' RACE reads. The profile shows around 120,000 distinct CDR3 sequences, 10% to 15% of them singletons. This entry belongs to a study of spatial heterogeneity in lung cancer. Study-level information: Within raw reads, each unique TCR and UMI combination appeared on average more than ten times. Study-wide results and limits: Blood showed ubiquitous tumor TCRs more often at resection than at routine follow-up.

Time point here: blood at routine non-recurrence follow-up after resection. The authors sequenced whole RNA from tumor, nontumor lung or frozen PBMC without sorting. The sample in question was PBMCs, obtained at follow-up. The chain combines TRBV5-1 with TRBJ2-1, with D possibly being TRBD2 (5 bases). The receptor comes from a male donor with early-stage non-small cell lung cancer. CDR3 residues: CASSERELSYNEQFF. The CDR3 DNA sequence: TGCGCCAGCTCAGAGAGGGAACTCTCCTACAATGAGCAGTTCTTC.